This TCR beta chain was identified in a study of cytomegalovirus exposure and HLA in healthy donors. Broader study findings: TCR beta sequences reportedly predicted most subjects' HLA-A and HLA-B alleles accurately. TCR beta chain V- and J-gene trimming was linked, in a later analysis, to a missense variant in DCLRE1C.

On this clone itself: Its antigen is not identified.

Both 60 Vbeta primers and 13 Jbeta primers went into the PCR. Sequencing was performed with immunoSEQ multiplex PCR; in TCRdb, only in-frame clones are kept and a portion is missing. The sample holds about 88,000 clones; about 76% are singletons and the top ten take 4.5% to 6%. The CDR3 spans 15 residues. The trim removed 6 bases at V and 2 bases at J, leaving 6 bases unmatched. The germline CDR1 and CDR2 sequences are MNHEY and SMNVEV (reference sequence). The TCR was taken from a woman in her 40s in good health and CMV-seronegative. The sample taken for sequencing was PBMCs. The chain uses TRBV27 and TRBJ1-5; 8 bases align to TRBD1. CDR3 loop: CASSQGASGNQPQHF. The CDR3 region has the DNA TGTGCCAGCAGCCAGGGGGCCTCGGGCAATCAGCCCCAGCATTTT.